Listed below are T cell receptor beta chains from one sample, sequenced in a study of shared clonotypes between healthy human individuals. Some clones are missing from TCRdb's copy, which holds only in-frame ones; the method was immunoSEQ multiplex PCR. The table lists about 580,000 clones, 98% of them singletons, with 0.3% to 0.35% in the top ten. Source material: naive CD8+ T cells sorted from blood. The receptors derive from a man aged 25 to 45 in good health. CDR3s include the opening cysteine and the closing phenylalanine or tryptophan. D genes are given only for firm matches. The size of a clone is reported for some rows only, either as once, few or many, or as a class for expanded clones.

>.|TRBV4-1|TRBJ2-7|.
CASSPQTLSYEQYF
>TRBD2|TRBV28|TRBJ2-1|.
CASSLFAGGVYNEQFF
>.|TRBV7-8|TRBJ2-5|.
CASSPRTDQETQYF
>.|TRBV27|TRBJ1-2|.
CASSLLGGNYGYTF
>.|TRBV21-1|TRBJ2-7|.
CASSKPDRVSSYEQYF
>.|TRBV9|TRBJ1-2|.
CASSVTGSDGYTF
>.|TRBV16|TRBJ2-2|.
CASSRLSIGDTGELFF
>.|TRBV7-2|TRBJ1-2|.
CASSLTRVGGYTF
>.|TRBV15|TRBJ2-3|once
CATSREDRPDTQYF
>.|TRBV27|TRBJ2-3|.
CASGAYTDTQYF
>.|TRBV28|TRBJ1-2|once
CASSFGSRRGAKMNYGYTF
>TRBD2|TRBV7-2|TRBJ2-1|.
CASSSVGLAGYNEQFF
>TRBD1|TRBV27|TRBJ2-7|.
CASSPWTGSYEQYF
>.|TRBV7-9|TRBJ2-1|.
CASSPGGPREQFF
>.|TRBV19|TRBJ1-1|.
CASSRGAEAFF
>.|TRBV25-1|TRBJ2-5|.
CASSGGRGQETQYF
>.|TRBV11-2|TRBJ2-5|.
CASSLGGLGQGETQYF
>.|TRBV6-5|TRBJ1-2|.
CASSYKVPVLNYGYTF
>.|TRBV9|TRBJ2-7|.
CASSPAGAAYEQYF
>.|TRBV7-6|TRBJ2-1|.
CASSLALGSAYNEQFF
>.|TRBV5-6|TRBJ1-1|.
CASSLRPGTEAFF
>.|TRBV19|TRBJ1-2|.
CASTKVVDLSGYGYTF
>.|TRBV14|TRBJ2-7|.
CASSPRWEEGYEQYF
>TRBD1|TRBV6-6|TRBJ2-7|.
CASSPPGQLYEQYF
>TRBD2|TRBV28|TRBJ2-5|once
CASSLYTSGLAGGGGETQYF
>TRBD1|TRBV7-9|TRBJ2-7|.
CASSFERTGPYF
>.|TRBV27|TRBJ2-1|.
CASSQLAAYNEQFF